A few counts support the clone carrying this T cell receptor (beta chain). The data were taken from a study of blood T cell repertoires in COVID-19. Study in general: Sites across the United States, Italy and Spain contributed samples from acute and convalescent COVID-19. T cells, B-cell-depleted T cells, or PBMCs supplied cDNA or gDNA.

In the original workflow: The assay estimated nucleated cells by amplifying reference gene primers. The data were produced by immunoSEQ multiplex PCR, yet TCRdb's version contains in-frame clones alone and is incomplete. V and J calls and clone size are copied from that table; D and trimming were computed from the DNA. The table lists about 330,000 clones, roughly 87% of them singletons, with 1% in the top ten. The CDR3 is 13 amino acids. In germline, CDR1 is KGHDR, CDR2 SFDVKD. V lost 7 bases to trimming and J lost 7 bases, with 13 bases between them. The clonotype originates from a woman younger than 45 who had recovered from COVID-19. Sequencing was done on a sample of PBMCs or T cells enriched from blood (not recorded which). This chain connects TRBV24-1 to TRBJ2-1; a possible D gene is TRBD2 (6 bases). The chain's CDR3 is CATRGTAGNEQFF. The CDR3 DNA is TGTGCCACCAGGGGGACGGCGGGGAATGAGCAGTTCTTC.